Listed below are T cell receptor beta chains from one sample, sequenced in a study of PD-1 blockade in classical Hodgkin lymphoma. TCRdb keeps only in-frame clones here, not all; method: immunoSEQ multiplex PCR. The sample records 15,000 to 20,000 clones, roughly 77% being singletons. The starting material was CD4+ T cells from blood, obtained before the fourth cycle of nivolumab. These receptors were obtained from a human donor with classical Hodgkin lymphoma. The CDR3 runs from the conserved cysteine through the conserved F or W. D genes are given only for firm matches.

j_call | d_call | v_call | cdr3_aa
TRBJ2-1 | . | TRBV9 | CASSAGENIHEQFF
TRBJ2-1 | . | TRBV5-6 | CASSSHGPGSAYNEQFF
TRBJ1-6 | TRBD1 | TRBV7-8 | CASSLVGGTGYNSPLHF
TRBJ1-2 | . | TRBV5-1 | CASSTGGKWGGYTF
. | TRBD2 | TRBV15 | CATSRGLREGSYEQYF
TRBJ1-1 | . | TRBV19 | CASSWVGANAEAFF
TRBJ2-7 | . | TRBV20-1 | CSAQHNYEQYF
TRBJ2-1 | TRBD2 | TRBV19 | CASSMTSVSYNEQFF
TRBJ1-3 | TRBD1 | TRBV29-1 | CSVMKGAPGNTIYF
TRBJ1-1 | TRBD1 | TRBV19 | CASNQPGTVVQAFF
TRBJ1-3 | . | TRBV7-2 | CASSALGGRSGNTIYF
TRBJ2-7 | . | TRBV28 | CASSLKSPYEQYF
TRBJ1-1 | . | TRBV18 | CASSPPMGTVNTEAFF
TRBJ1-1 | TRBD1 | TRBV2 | CASRGQGNTEAFF
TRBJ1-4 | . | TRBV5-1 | CASSLEVRGAHEKLFF
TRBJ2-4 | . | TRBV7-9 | CASSSFGGGENIQYF
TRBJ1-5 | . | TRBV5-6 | CASSPGGGVNQPQHF
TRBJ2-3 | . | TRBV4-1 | CASSHPEGWLNPGDTQYF
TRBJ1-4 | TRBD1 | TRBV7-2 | CASSVQQGANEKLFF
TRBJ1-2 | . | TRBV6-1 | CASRRQMTNYGYTF
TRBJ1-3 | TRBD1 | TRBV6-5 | CASRLGQNSGNTIYF
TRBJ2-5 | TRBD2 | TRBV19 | CASSMVAGKTQYF
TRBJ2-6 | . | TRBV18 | CASSPQRTGGANVLTF
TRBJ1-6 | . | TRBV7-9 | CASSLSQPPLHF
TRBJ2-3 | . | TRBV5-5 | CASSLEWGADTQYF
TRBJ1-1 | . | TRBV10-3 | CAISGGGATGSTEAFF
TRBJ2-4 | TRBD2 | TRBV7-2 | CASSSQGLAGGNIQYF
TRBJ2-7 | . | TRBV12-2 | CASRSGTSVHHRDEQYF
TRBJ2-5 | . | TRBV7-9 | CASSPGWETQYF
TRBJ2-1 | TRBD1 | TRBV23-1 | CASSQTGDRVRVSFF
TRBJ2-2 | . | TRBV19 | CASSIGKGQIITGELFF
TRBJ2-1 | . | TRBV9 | CASSVEEGIYNEQFF
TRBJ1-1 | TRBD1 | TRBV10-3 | CAISGQGAVEAFF
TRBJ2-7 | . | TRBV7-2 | CASSWGQGSHEQYF
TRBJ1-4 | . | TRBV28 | CASSPRLTWRKLFF
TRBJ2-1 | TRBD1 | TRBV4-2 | CASSQGDRESNEQFF
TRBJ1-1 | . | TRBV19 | CASTSGFNTEAFF
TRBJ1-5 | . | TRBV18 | CASSPQAANQPQHF
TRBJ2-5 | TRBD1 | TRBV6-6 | CASSHRGNAETQYF
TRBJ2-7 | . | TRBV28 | CASSLFQDHYEQYF
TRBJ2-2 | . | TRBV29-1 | CSVERTGELFF
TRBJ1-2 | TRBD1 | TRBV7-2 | CASRAGTGLDGYTF
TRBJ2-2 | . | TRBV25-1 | CASSDGGWNTGELFF
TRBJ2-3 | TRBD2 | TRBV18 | CASSLRGGFKDTQYF
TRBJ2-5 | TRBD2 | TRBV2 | CASSDWGTSGETQYF
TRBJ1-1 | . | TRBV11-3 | CASSGRTDTEAFF
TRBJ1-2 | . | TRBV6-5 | CASSQTIGRVYGYTF
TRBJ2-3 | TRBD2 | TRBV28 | CASRVSLAGVYTQYF
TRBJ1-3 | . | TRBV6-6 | CASAMGSGNTIYF
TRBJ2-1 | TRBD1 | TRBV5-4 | CASSLIGQGSGEQFF
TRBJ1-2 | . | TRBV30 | CAWSRSGWDYGYTF